These T cell receptor beta chains were read from a single sample in a study of T cells in Graves' hyperthyroidism and ophthalmopathy. TCRdb independently ran MiXCR on the multiplex PCR reads; one entry per CDR3 protein. This sample has 600,000 or so distinct CDR3 sequences, with approximately 14% found just once. Sequenced: blood. The receptors stem from a woman aged 50 to 65 with Graves' ophthalmopathy. CDR3s include the opening cysteine and the closing phenylalanine or tryptophan. The order of the fields is V gene, J gene, D gene, clone size, CDR3 DNA, CDR3 protein. The D gene is left open where the match is weak. Size tells how often a clone was seen (once, few, many) or the class of an expanded clone, and some rows leave it out.

>TRBV7-9|TRBJ2-7|-|-
TGTGCCAGCAGCTTGGATTTGGGCCGGCCGTTCGAGCAGTACTTC
CASSLDLGRPFEQYF
>TRBV9|TRBJ2-7|TRBD2|few
TGTGCCAGCAGCGTAGGGGGTCTAGCGGGAGCCTACGAGCAGTACTTC
CASSVGGLAGAYEQYF
>TRBV20-1|TRBJ2-1|-|-
TGCAGTGCTAGGTGGGACTGGGAGCAGTTCTTC
CSARWDWEQFF
>TRBV15|TRBJ2-1|-|-
TGTGCCACCAGCAGAGATTCAGTGCTAGTGGAGTCCAATGAGCAGTTCTTC
CATSRDSVLVESNEQFF
>TRBV7-3|TRBJ2-5|-|many
TGTGCCAGCAGCTTAAGCCCGGGACGACAAGAGACCCAGTACTTC
CASSLSPGRQETQYF
>TRBV27|TRBJ1-5|-|few
TGTGCCAGCGGGTCGTATAGCAATCAGCCCCAGCATTTT
CASGSYSNQPQHF
>TRBV3-1|TRBJ2-3|-|many
TGTGCCAGCAGCCAAGGGGTCAGCACAGATACGCAGTATTTT
CASSQGVSTDTQYF
>TRBV7-6|TRBJ1-5|-|many
TGTGCCAGCAGCTTAGAGGCAGGGAAACAGCCCCAGCATTTT
CASSLEAGKQPQHF
>TRBV3-1|TRBJ1-1|TRBD1|many
TGTGCCAGCAGCCAAGGGACAGGGACTGAAGCTTTCTTT
CASSQGTGTEAFF
>TRBV9|TRBJ2-5|TRBD2|few
TGTGCCAGCAGCGCGGGCCCTCGACTAGCGGGTCAAGAGACCCAGTACTTC
CASSAGPRLAGQETQYF
>TRBV7-2|TRBJ1-4|-|many
TGTGCCAGCAGCTTGGATCCGGTGGATGAAAAACTGTTTTTT
CASSLDPVDEKLFF
>TRBV4-1|TRBJ2-7|TRBD2|few
TGCGCCAGCAGCCAAGATGGGGCGGGAGGAACGTCGGAGCAGTACTTC
CASSQDGAGGTSEQYF
>TRBV2|TRBJ2-3|-|many
TGTGCCAGCAGTGAAGCGCTTCGGGGTTTTAGCACAGATACGCAGTATTTT
CASSEALRGFSTDTQYF
>TRBV24-1|TRBJ2-3|TRBD2|-
TGTGCCACCAGTGATTTGCAACCTAGCGGGAGAACAACAGATACGCAGTATTTT
CATSDLQPSGRTTDTQYF
>TRBV9|TRBJ2-3|TRBD1|-
TGTGCCAGCAGCGGACAGGGGGCCCCCACAGATACGCAGTATTTT
CASSGQGAPTDTQYF
>TRBV6-1|TRBJ2-6|-|few
TGTGCCAGCAATACCGGGCCGGGGATAGGGTTTGGGGCCAACGTCCTGACTTTC
CASNTGPGIGFGANVLTF
>TRBV5-4|TRBJ2-1|TRBD2|many
TGTGCCAGCAGCTTCCCGACGGGACTAGCGGGAGGACGATACAATGAGCAGTTCTTC
CASSFPTGLAGGRYNEQFF
>TRBV27|TRBJ2-7|-|many
TGTGCCAGCAGTTTAAAGAGGACAGCCTCCTACGAGCAGTACTTC
CASSLKRTASYEQYF
>TRBV27|TRBJ2-3|-|many
TGTGCCAGCAAAGTTGGGGGTTGGGGGGAGTGGACAGATACGCAGTATTTT
CASKVGGWGEWTDTQYF
>TRBV10-3|TRBJ2-7|TRBD2|many
TGTGCCATCAGTGAAGAGCGGGAGGCCTTTTACGAGCAGTACTTC
CAISEEREAFYEQYF
>TRBV12-3/TRBV12-4|TRBJ1-2|-|many
TGTGCCAGCAGCCAAGTGGCGGGTGGCTACACCTTC
CASSQVAGGYTF
>TRBV15|TRBJ1-1|TRBD1|many
TGTGCCACCAGCAGAAACCGGGACAGGGGAAGGAGCACTGAAGCTTTCTTT
CATSRNRDRGRSTEAFF
>TRBV5-4|TRBJ2-1|TRBD2|few
TGTGCCAGCAGCTCGGAGCTAGCGGGAGGGTTTAAGCAGTTCTTC
CASSSELAGGFKQFF
>TRBV6-1|TRBJ1-3|-|few
TGTGCCAGCAGCCTTTGGACGGGATACTCTGGAAACACCATATATTTT
CASSLWTGYSGNTIYF
>TRBV7-8|TRBJ1-5|TRBD1|-
TGTGCCAGCAGCCCAGGTGGGACAGGGGCCCCGCTGGGGAATCAGCCCCAGCATTTT
CASSPGGTGAPLGNQPQHF
>TRBV6-2/TRBV6-3|TRBJ2-1|TRBD2|many
TGTGCCAGCAGTTACTCGGCTAGCGGGAGCCGCTATGAGCAGTTCTTC
CASSYSASGSRYEQFF
>TRBV7-6|TRBJ1-2|TRBD1|few
TGTGCCAGCAGCGAGCGACAGGGGGTTAGTGGCTACACCTTC
CASSERQGVSGYTF
>TRBV20-1|TRBJ2-1|-|many
TGCAGTGCAGCTGGAGTTTACAATGAGCAGTTCTTC
CSAAGVYNEQFF
>TRBV28|TRBJ1-1|-|many
TGTGCCAGCAGTTTAATAAACGGGAACACTGAAGCTTTCTTT
CASSLINGNTEAFF
>TRBV25-1|TRBJ1-6|-|few
TGTGCCAGCAGTGAAGGGGGGGCGCCTAATTCACCCCTCCACTTT
CASSEGGAPNSPLHF
>TRBV14|TRBJ2-2|-|few
TGTGCCAGCAGCCAATCCTTCCTGGGAGGGGAGCTGTTTTTT
CASSQSFLGGELFF
>TRBV11-2|TRBJ1-3|-|many
TGTGCCAGCAGCTTAGTAGCAGGGACCTTCTCTGGAAACACCATATATTTT
CASSLVAGTFSGNTIYF
>TRBV5-1|TRBJ2-1|-|many
TGCGCCAGCAGCTTGGTAGCAAACAATGAGCAGTTCTTC
CASSLVANNEQFF